These T cell receptor beta chains were read from a single sample in a study of lymphopenia after photon versus proton radiotherapy. Clones were sequenced by immunoSEQ multiplex PCR, and TCRdb holds only the in-frame ones, with some missing. The data show tens of thousands of clones, about 88% seen once. Sequencing was performed on peripheral blood, taken from a patient treated with photon-based radiotherapy. All receptors come from a woman between 45 and 65 years old with cholangiocarcinoma. Both conserved end residues are part of each CDR3. Each record gives: CDR3 protein, CDR3 DNA, D gene, V gene, J gene. The D gene is left open where the match is weak.

CDR3aa: CASSPGLPTEAFF
CDR3nt: TGTGCCAGCTCGCCCGGACTGCCAACTGAAGCTTTCTTT
d_gene: .
v_gene: TRBV18
j_gene: TRBJ1-1

CDR3aa: CSAALGVKETQYF
CDR3nt: TGCAGCGCCGCACTTGGGGTGAAAGAGACCCAGTACTTC
d_gene: .
v_gene: TRBV29-1
j_gene: TRBJ2-5

CDR3aa: CAWRGVSYEQYF
CDR3nt: TGTGCCTGGAGGGGAGTCTCCTACGAGCAGTACTTC
d_gene: .
v_gene: TRBV30
j_gene: TRBJ2-7

CDR3aa: CASSHAVEGRGTEAFF
CDR3nt: TGCGCCAGCAGCCACGCAGTGGAGGGAAGGGGCACTGAAGCTTTCTTT
d_gene: .
v_gene: TRBV4-1
j_gene: TRBJ1-1

CDR3aa: CASSQVGKAFF
CDR3nt: TGCGCCAGCAGCCAAGTTGGTAAAGCTTTCTTT
d_gene: .
v_gene: TRBV4-1
j_gene: TRBJ1-1

CDR3aa: CASSGVTEAFF
CDR3nt: TGTGCCAGCAGTGGGGTCACTGAAGCTTTCTTT
d_gene: .
v_gene: TRBV7-9
j_gene: TRBJ1-1

CDR3aa: CASSPQGVWTDTQYF
CDR3nt: TGTGCCAGCAGCCCGCAGGGTGTATGGACAGATACGCAGTATTTT
d_gene: .
v_gene: TRBV7-2
j_gene: TRBJ2-3

CDR3aa: CASSPMVRGGKETQYF
CDR3nt: TGTGCCAGCAGCCCAATGGTACGGGGGGGAAAAGAGACCCAGTACTTC
d_gene: TRBD2
v_gene: TRBV7-2
j_gene: TRBJ2-5

CDR3aa: CASSLALNSPLHF
CDR3nt: TGTGCCAGCAGCTTAGCCCTTAATTCACCCCTCCACTTT
d_gene: .
v_gene: TRBV7-2
j_gene: TRBJ1-6

CDR3aa: CASSGTYQETQYF
CDR3nt: TGTGCCAGCAGCGGGACGTACCAAGAGACCCAGTACTTC
d_gene: .
v_gene: TRBV6-6
j_gene: TRBJ2-5

CDR3aa: CASSYDRVGTGELFF
CDR3nt: TGTGCCAGCAGCTACGACAGGGTGGGCACCGGGGAGCTGTTTTTT
d_gene: TRBD1
v_gene: TRBV6-1
j_gene: TRBJ2-2

CDR3aa: CASSQGSSGGLTQYF
CDR3nt: TGCGCCAGCAGCCAAGGGAGTAGCGGGGGGCTGACGCAGTATTTT
d_gene: TRBD2
v_gene: TRBV4-3
j_gene: TRBJ2-3